This TCR beta chain was obtained from a study of blood T cell repertoires in COVID-19. Whole-study context: In each case, the material was cDNA or gDNA derived from T cells, B-cell-depleted T cells, or PBMCs.

CDR1 is SGHAT, CDR2 FQNNGV, per germline. This CDR3 is built from 15 residues. The V gene end was trimmed by 1 base and the J gene end by 8 bases; junction bases not matched to a gene: 5. As handled by the study authors: Estimates of nucleated cell counts were drawn from the amplification of reference gene primers. Using immunoSEQ multiplex PCR, the repertoire was profiled, and TCRdb retains in-frame clones only, with some absent. V and J calls plus clone size are reproduced from that table; the DNA served to infer D and trimming. Among approximately 66,000 clones listed, almost 90% were seen once. The chain has TRBV11-2 and TRBJ1-6; 7 bases match TRBD1. This TCR was sampled from a woman between 50 and 59 years old with active or convalescent COVID-19. The source material was peripheral blood. CDR3 nucleotides: TGTGCCAGCAGCTTAGGGACAGGTTTTGATTCACCCCTCCACTTT. Encoded protein: CASSLGTGFDSPLHF.